This T cell receptor beta chain was sequenced in a study of blood T cells in healthy people across ages. About 10 milliliters of peripheral blood were drawn from each donor into EDTA-treated tubes. The germline CDR1 and CDR2 sequences are SGDLS and YYNGEE. V shed 1 base and J shed 5 bases, with 16 bases lying between them. The CDR3 consists of 15 residues. A J-beta primer mix and a sample-barcoded 5' primer were used in a second PCR of roughly 7 to 12 cycles. Tags on each cDNA molecule came from a template-switch adaptor with 12 random nucleotides. MiXCR, applied by TCRdb to the 5' RACE reads, yields one record per CDR3 protein. The sample includes 1.5 million to 2 million distinct CDR3 sequences, 40% to 55% seen only once; the top ten take 2.1%.

The receptor's source is a woman aged 40-49 years in good health. This chain joins TRBV9 and TRBJ2-7, with D maybe TRBD1 (7 bases). The source material was blood. Written as DNA, the CDR3 is TGTGCCAGCAGCGTAAGACAGGGCGGGAACGACGAGCAGTACTTC. Protein product: CASSVRQGGNDEQYF.